The 21 T cell receptor beta chains given below trace back to one sample, sequenced in a study of T cell responses to AZD1222 COVID-19 vaccine (dated by TCRdb to about 2021). Library preparation was by the immunoSEQ multiplex PCR assay. Not all clones reach the TCRdb copy of this immuneACCESS table, which keeps in-frame sequences only. Checked studies attribute under half of the gap to unresolved V genes and leave the rest unexplained. In this sample the table shows around 150,000 clones, around four fifths of which occur a single time. About 4% of the sample is taken by the ten largest. In light of the paper, this sample's time point label describes: baseline before first vaccination. This specimen consisted of peripheral blood, obtained on day 0 of AZD1222 vaccination. The receptor source for this set is an adult in good health.

The genes are TRBV9 and TRBJ2-3, with 9 nucleotides matching TRBD2. Germline CDR1 is SGDLS and CDR2 is YYNGEE. V was clipped by 1 base and J by 5 bases; unmatched bases: 8. The CDR3 consists of 16 residues. Here the CDR3 reads CASSVSSGGNKDTQYF. The CDR3 DNA reads as TGTGCCAGCAGCGTAAGCAGCGGGGGGAATAAAGATACGCAGTATTTT.

This clone was recorded a few times. This chain connects TRBV6-5 to TRBJ2-1; TRBD2 matches at 10 bases. The CDR3 loop spans 15 amino acids. V was clipped by 8 bases and J by 6 bases; unmatched bases: 10. CDR1 and CDR2 (germline): MNHEY, SVGAGI. CDR3 sequence reads: CASGSGGVFPNEQFF. CDR3 in DNA: TGTGCCAGCGGGAGCGGGGGGGTTTTCCCCAATGAGCAGTTCTTC.

V usage is TRBV5-1 and J usage is TRBJ1-2; D is possibly TRBD1 (6 bases). V lost 0 bases and J lost 7, with 13 bases in between. This CDR3 has 14 residues. Germline CDR1 is SGHRS and CDR2 is YFSETQ. CDR3 residues: CASSLGNRESGYTF. CDR3 nucleotide sequence: TGCGCCAGCAGCTTGGGTAACAGGGAGTCTGGCTACACCTTC.

V gene TRBV6-5 combines with J gene TRBJ1-6, with 9 bases identical to TRBD1. Germline V lookup: CDR1 MNHEY, CDR2 SVGAGI. CDR3 length: 16 residues. The V gene end was trimmed by 2 bases and the J gene end by 7 bases; junction bases not matched to a gene: 6. The CDR3 coding sequence is TGTGCCAGCAGTTACGGGGACAGGGACACAAATTCACCCCTCCACTTT. Translating it yields CASSYGDRDTNSPLHF.

The V call is TRBV5-1, the J call TRBJ2-2; 9 bases align to TRBD2. The germline V gene has CDR1 SGHRS and CDR2 YFSETQ. V dropped 4 bases and J dropped 1; count of bases not matched to a gene: 2. The CDR3 is made up of 15 amino acids. CDR3: CASSKLAGNTGELFF. CDR3 sequence (DNA): TGCGCCAGCAGCAAACTAGCGGGGAACACCGGGGAGCTGTTTTTT. The entire variable domain, with the rest obtained from reference TRBV5-1 and TRBJ2-2, is as follows: KAGVTQTPRYLIKTRGQQVTLSCSPISGHRSVSWYQQTPGQGLQFLFEYFSETQRNKGNFPGRFSGRQFSNSRSEMNVSTLELGDSALYLCASSKLAGNTGELFFGEGSRLTVL.

The rearrangement joins TRBV5-4 to TRBJ2-7; D is possibly TRBD2 (5 bases). Looked up from germline, CDR1 is SGHNT and CDR2 is YYREEE (reference sequence). This CDR3 comprises 14 residues. The V end lost 6 bases, the J end lost 1 base, and 14 bases lay between the germline ends. The CDR3 DNA is TGTGCCAGCACCGGAGGACCATTATCCTACGAGCAGTACTTC. Its translation is CASTGGPLSYEQYF.

This sequence joins TRBV29-1 and TRBJ2-7; 9 bases line up with TRBD1. After removal of 4 bases from V and 2 bases from J, the junction contained 3 bases not matched to a gene. This CDR3 has 13 residues. CDR1 is SQVTM and CDR2 is ANQGSEA in the germline V gene. CDR3 coding DNA: TGCAGCGTTGTGGGACAGGGAGCCTACGAGCAGTACTTC. It is translated as CSVVGQGAYEQYF.

The rearrangement links TRBV28 to TRBJ1-3; tentative D call: TRBD1 (6 bases). Trimming pared 3 bases from V and 1 base from J, leaving 28 bases between. Germline CDR1 MDHEN, CDR2 SYDVKM. The CDR3 is 21 residues long. CDR3 residues: CASSFSAGARGPGRSGNTIYF. The CDR3 nucleotides are TGTGCCAGCAGTTTCTCTGCCGGTGCCAGGGGACCCGGAAGGTCTGGAAACACCATATATTTT. Based on the CDR3 plus reference TRBV28 and TRBJ1-3, the full variable domain is DVKVTQSSRYLVKRTGEKVFLECVQDMDHENMFWYRQDPGLGLRLIYFSYDVKMKEKGDIPEGYSVSREKKERFSLILESASTNQTSMYLCASSFSAGARGPGRSGNTIYFGEGSWLTVV.

The V and J genes are TRBV5-1 and TRBJ1-1; TRBD1 matches at 8 bases. The CDR3 loop spans 14 amino acids. Germline CDR1 reads SGHRS; CDR2 reads YFSETQ. Trimming at V came to 5 bases and at J to 5 bases, leaving 8 bases not matched to a gene. In DNA form, the CDR3 reads TGCGCCAGCAGGATGGACAGGGTGCGGACTGAAGCTTTCTTT. Its protein is CASRMDRVRTEAFF.

The chain combines TRBV12-5 with TRBJ1-2; TRBD1 agrees at 10 bases. Trimming removed 7 bases from V and 4 bases from J; junction bases left unmatched: 6. CDR3 length: 14 amino acids. The V gene's germline CDR1 is LGHNT and CDR2 FRNRAP. The CDR3 DNA sequence: TGTGCTAGTGCCCAGGGACAGGGGCCCTATGGCTACACCTTC. The encoded protein is CASAQGQGPYGYTF.

CDR3 DNA sequence: TGCGCCAGCAGCCCTGTAGTCTCCTACAATGAGCAGTTCTTC. Protein sequence: CASSPVVSYNEQFF. The V call is TRBV5-1, the J call TRBJ2-1, with D unresolved. Germline V gene data show CDR1 as SGHRS and CDR2 as YFSETQ. This CDR3 comprises 14 residues. V was trimmed by 4 bases and J by 0 bases, leaving 8 bases between them. Combining the CDR3 with reference TRBV5-1 and TRBJ2-1 gives the whole variable domain KAGVTQTPRYLIKTRGQQVTLSCSPISGHRSVSWYQQTPGQGLQFLFEYFSETQRNKGNFPGRFSGRQFSNSRSEMNVSTLELGDSALYLCASSPVVSYNEQFFGPGTRLTVL.

The gene calls are TRBV19 and TRBJ1-1; no clear D gene. Germline CDR1 and CDR2: LNHDA and SQIVND (reference sequence). Trimming pared 5 bases from V and 0 bases from J, leaving 10 bases between. This CDR3 contains 14 residues. Written as DNA, the CDR3 is TGTGCCAGTAGTTTCCTAGGGATGAACACTGAAGCTTTCTTT. This codes for CASSFLGMNTEAFF. The full variable domain, its missing parts supplied by reference TRBV19 and TRBJ1-1, is DGGITQSPKYLFRKEGQNVTLSCEQNLNHDAMYWYRQDPGQGLRLIYYSQIVNDFQKGDIAEGYSVSREKKESFPLTVTSAQKNPTAFYLCASSFLGMNTEAFFGQGTRLTVV.

This sequence joins TRBV5-5 and TRBJ1-1; D is perhaps TRBD1 (6 bases). The CDR3 extends over 14 amino acids. V lost 4 bases, J lost 1 base, and 11 bases lay in between. Germline V gene data show CDR1 as SGHKS and CDR2 as YYEKEE (reference sequence). CDR3 region: CASSLRDKNTEAFF. The CDR3 coding sequence is TGTGCCAGCAGCCTTCGGGACAAGAACACTGAAGCTTTCTTT.

The V gene is TRBV27, the J gene TRBJ1-1; 8 bases fit TRBD1. V lost 0 bases, J lost 5 bases, and 2 bases stayed unmatched. The germline V gene encodes CDR1 MNHEY and CDR2 SMNVEV (reference sequence). The CDR3 sequence is 14 residues long. CDR3: CASSLSRQGTEAFF. CDR3 nucleotides: TGTGCCAGCAGTTTATCCCGACAGGGGACTGAAGCTTTCTTT.

V gene TRBV6-5 combines with J gene TRBJ1-1; D uncertain. The CDR3 sequence is 16 residues long. V was cut by 2 bases and J by 5 bases, with 18 bases left in between. Germline CDR1 and CDR2: MNHEY and SVGAGI. The CDR3 DNA reads TGTGCCAGCAGTTACAAAAGGTCGGGAGGAAGGACTGAAGCTTTCTTT. It yields the protein CASSYKRSGGRTEAFF.

This clone was detected only a few times. This sequence joins TRBV11-2 and TRBJ1-1; 9 bases map to TRBD1. Germline V gene data show CDR1 as SGHAT and CDR2 as FQNNGV. Losses at the gene ends were 5 bases for V and 4 bases for J; bases not matched to a gene: 8. This CDR3 spans 15 amino acids. This CDR3 reads CASSTRGQGITEAFF. DNA of the CDR3: TGTGCCAGCAGCACTCGTGGACAGGGGATCACTGAAGCTTTCTTT.

This clone was picked up a small number of times. The genes are TRBV19 and TRBJ2-2, with D tentatively TRBD2 (6 bases). Per germline, CDR1 LNHDA and CDR2 SQIVND (reference sequence). Trimming removed 4 bases from V and 2 bases from J, with 14 bases in between. The CDR3 totals 16 residues. CDR3 sequence reads: CASSTLGGVNTGELFF. The CDR3 DNA sequence: TGTGCCAGTAGTACCCTAGGAGGGGTTAACACCGGGGAGCTGTTTTTT.

This clone was picked up one time. The chain couples TRBV5-1 to TRBJ1-1; D is undetermined. Looked up from germline, CDR1 is SGHRS and CDR2 is YFSETQ. The CDR3 has 15 amino acids. The V end lost 0 bases, the J end lost 3 bases, and 12 bases lay between the germline ends. CDR3 DNA: TGCGCCAGCAGCTTGGAGGCAGTTGCGGACACTGAAGCTTTCTTT. Translating it yields CASSLEAVADTEAFF.

This clone was seen a few times. The rearrangement uses TRBV10-3 and TRBJ1-5; possibly TRBD1 for D (6 bases). Germline V gene lookup returns CDR1 ENHRY and CDR2 SYGVKD. This CDR3 spans 16 amino acids. V was shortened by 0 bases and J by 0 bases, with 9 bases between the two germline ends. The CDR3 here is CAISESYRVSNQPQHF. The CDR3, as DNA: TGTGCCATCAGTGAGTCCTACAGGGTTAGCAATCAGCCCCAGCATTTT.

The V gene is TRBV2, the J gene TRBJ1-1, with D uncertain. CDR3 length: 12 residues. Germline assignment: CDR1 SNHLY and CDR2 FYNNEI. V lost 4 bases, J lost 8 bases, and 11 bases lay in between. CDR3 bases: TGTGCCAGCAGTGGTTACACCCGAGAAGCTTTCTTT. Amino acids: CASSGYTREAFF. Full variable domain (outside the CDR3, taken from reference TRBV2 and TRBJ1-1): EPEVTQTPSHQVTQMGQEVILRCVPISNHLYFYWYRQILGQKVEFLVSFYNNEISEKSEIFDDQFSVERPDGSNFTLKIRSTKLEDSAMYFCASSGYTREAFFGQGTRLTVV.

The sample holds a few counts of this clone. In DNA, the CDR3 is TGTGCCAGCTCACCAACCGCTAGCACAGTAGCTTTCTTT. This gives the protein CASSPTASTVAFF. V usage is TRBV18 and J usage is TRBJ1-1; D unclear. V lost 2 bases and J lost 10, with 14 bases in between. The CDR3 is made up of 13 amino acids. Germline V CDR1 and CDR2: KGHSH, LQKENI.